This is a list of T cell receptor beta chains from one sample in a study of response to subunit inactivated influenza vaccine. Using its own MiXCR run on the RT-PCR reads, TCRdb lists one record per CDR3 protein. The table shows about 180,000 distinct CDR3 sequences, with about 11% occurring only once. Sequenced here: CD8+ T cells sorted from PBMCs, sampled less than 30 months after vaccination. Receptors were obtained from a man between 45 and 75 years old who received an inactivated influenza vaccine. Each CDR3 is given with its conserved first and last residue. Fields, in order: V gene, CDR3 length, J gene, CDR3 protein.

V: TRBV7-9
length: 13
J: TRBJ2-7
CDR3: CASSSRTSYEQYF

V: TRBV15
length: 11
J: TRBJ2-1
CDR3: CATSNLGEQFF

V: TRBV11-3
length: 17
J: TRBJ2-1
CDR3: CASSSVTGTSAYNEQFF

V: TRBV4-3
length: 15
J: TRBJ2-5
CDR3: CASSLRTSRQETQYF

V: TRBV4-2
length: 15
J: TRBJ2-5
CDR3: CASSIGTSVQETQYF

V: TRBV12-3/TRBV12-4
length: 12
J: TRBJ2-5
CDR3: CASSPDGETQYF

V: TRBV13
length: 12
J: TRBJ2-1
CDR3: CASSLGMVEQFF

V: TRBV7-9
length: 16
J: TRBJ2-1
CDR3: CASSLGSSGRFNEQFF

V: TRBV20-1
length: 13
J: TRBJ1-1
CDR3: CSARDRGTVLTFF

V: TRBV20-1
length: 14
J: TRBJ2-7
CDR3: CSASKRGPLAEQYF

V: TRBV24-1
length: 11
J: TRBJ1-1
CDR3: CATGTTTEAFF

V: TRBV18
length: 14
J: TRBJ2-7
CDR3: CASSPWTAGDEQYF

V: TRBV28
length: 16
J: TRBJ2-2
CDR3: CASKGLGGSNTGELFF

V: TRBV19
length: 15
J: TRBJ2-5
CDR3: CASRDLTAYQETQYF

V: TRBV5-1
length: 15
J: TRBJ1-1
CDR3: CASSWGQSMNTEAFF

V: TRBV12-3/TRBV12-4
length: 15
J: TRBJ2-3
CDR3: CASKIEQGWADTQYF

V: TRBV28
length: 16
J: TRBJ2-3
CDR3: CASSFILTSGGDTQYF

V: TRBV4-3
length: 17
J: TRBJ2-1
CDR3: CASSQDLLAGTYNEQFF

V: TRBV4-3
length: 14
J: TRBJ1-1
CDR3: CASSQDSGNTEAFF

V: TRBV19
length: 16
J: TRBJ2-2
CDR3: CASSIRTETNTGELFF

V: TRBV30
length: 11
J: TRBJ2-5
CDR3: CAWSQRETQYF

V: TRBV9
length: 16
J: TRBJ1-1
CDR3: CASSVAVGAPNTEAFF

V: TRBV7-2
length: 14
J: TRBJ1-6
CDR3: CASSLGAVGSPLHF

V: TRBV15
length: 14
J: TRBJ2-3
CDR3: CATSKRTGTDTQYF